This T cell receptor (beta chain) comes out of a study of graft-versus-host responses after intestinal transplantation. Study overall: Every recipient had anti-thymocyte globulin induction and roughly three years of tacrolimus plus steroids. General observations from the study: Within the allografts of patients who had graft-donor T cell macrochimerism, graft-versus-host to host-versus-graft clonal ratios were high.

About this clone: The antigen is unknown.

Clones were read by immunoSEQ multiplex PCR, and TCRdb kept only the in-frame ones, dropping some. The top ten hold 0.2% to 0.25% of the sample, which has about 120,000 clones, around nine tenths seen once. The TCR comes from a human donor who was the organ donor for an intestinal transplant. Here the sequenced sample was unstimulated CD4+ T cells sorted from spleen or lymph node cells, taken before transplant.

In DNA, the CDR3 is TGTGCCAGCAGCACGTACAGGGGGCGGACTGAAGCTTTCTTT. This translates into CASSTYRGRTEAFF. The gene calls are TRBV5-4 and TRBJ1-1; 9 positions match TRBD1. Germline trimming cut 4 bases from V and 5 bases from J; bases unmatched to any gene: 6. The CDR3 has 14 residues. Germline V gene lookup returns CDR1 SGHNT and CDR2 YYREEE (reference sequence).